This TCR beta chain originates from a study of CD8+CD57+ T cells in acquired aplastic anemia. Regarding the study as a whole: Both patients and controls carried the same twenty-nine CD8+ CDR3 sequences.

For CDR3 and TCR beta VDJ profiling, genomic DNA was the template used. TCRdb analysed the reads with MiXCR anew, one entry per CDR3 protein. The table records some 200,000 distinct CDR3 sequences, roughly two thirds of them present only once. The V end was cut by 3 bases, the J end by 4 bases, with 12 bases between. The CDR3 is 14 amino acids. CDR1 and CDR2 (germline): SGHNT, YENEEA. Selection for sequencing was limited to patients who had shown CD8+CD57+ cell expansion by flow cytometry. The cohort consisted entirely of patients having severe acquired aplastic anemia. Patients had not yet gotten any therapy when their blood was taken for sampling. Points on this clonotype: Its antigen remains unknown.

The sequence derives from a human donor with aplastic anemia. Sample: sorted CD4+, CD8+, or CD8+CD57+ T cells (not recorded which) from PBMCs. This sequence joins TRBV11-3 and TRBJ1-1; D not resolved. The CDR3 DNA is TGTGCCAGCAGCTTCTTCAACTCGGGCACTGAAGCTTTCTTT. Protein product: CASSFFNSGTEAFF.